These 30 T cell receptor beta chains were sequenced from one sample in a study of blood T cells in healthy people across ages. For the second PCR, which ran for about 6 to 11 cycles, a sample-barcoded 5' primer and a J-beta primer mix were used. Using its own MiXCR run on the 5' RACE reads, TCRdb lists one record per CDR3 protein. The sample consists of about 780,000 distinct CDR3 sequences, around half of them appearing once. The sample taken for sequencing was blood. The receptor set was obtained from an elderly man in good health.

The V gene is TRBV14, the J gene TRBJ1-6, with D maybe TRBD1 (5 bases). The CDR3 runs 15 residues. The V end lost 1 base, the J end lost 5 bases, and 9 bases lay between the germline ends. The germline V gene has CDR1 SGHDN and CDR2 FVKESK. The CDR3 region is CASSQAGTDNSPLHF. The CDR3 DNA reads as TGTGCCAGCAGCCAAGCTGGGACGGATAATTCACCCCTCCACTTT.

A note on this clonotype: One end of the junction varies from germline; a read error may be responsible. The chain uses TRBV10-3 and TRBJ2-3, with TRBD1 matching 8 bases. CDR3 size: 14 residues. Germline V gives CDR1 ENHRY, CDR2 SYGVKD. The CDR3 region is CANSQGATLHTQYF. The CDR3 nucleotides read TGCGCGAACTCTCAGGGGGCAACCCTTCATACGCAGTATTTT.

This clonotype was observed a few times. V usage is TRBV2 and J usage is TRBJ2-7; the D gene could be TRBD1 or TRBD2 (5 bases each). Germline-derived CDR1 and CDR2 are SNHLY and FYNNEI. V lost 7 bases to trimming and J lost 6 bases, with 13 bases between them. The CDR3 runs to 12 residues. This CDR3 reads CASTLQGAEQYF. CDR3 coding DNA: TGTGCCAGCACTCTTCAGGGAGCCGAGCAGTACTTC.

The gene calls are TRBV4-3 and TRBJ2-3; TRBD1 matches 8 bases. The V gene's germline CDR1 is LGHNA and CDR2 YSLEER. This CDR3 comprises 15 residues. After removal of 4 bases from V and 2 bases from J, the junction contained 5 bases not matched to a gene. CDR3 nucleotide sequence: TGCGCCAGCAGCCCGACAGGGGATGTCACAGATACGCAGTATTTT. Its translation: CASSPTGDVTDTQYF.

The V call is TRBV21-1, the J call TRBJ1-5; the tabulated D call, TRBD1, remains unverified against the DNA. TRBV21-1 is described as a pseudogene. The CDR3 is 14 amino acids. Here the CDR3 reads CASSKGDRDQPQHF. CDR3 coding DNA: TGTGCCAGCAGCAAAGGCGACAGGGATCAGCCCCAGCATTTT.

This clonotype was counted only a few times. V gene TRBV3-1 combines with J gene TRBJ2-5; D gene ambiguous. This CDR3 has 12 amino acids. V lost 1 base and J lost 5, with 5 bases in between. Germline V gene lookup returns CDR1 LGHDT and CDR2 YNNKEL (reference sequence). CDR3 amino acids: CASSQVHETQYF. The CDR3 DNA follows: TGTGCCAGCAGCCAAGTGCACGAGACCCAGTACTTC.

This clonotype was counted ten times or more. V gene TRBV29-1 combines with J gene TRBJ2-7; 10 bases fit TRBD1. The V gene end was trimmed by 7 bases and the J gene end by 6 bases; junction bases not matched to a gene: 12. The CDR3 is 14 amino acids. Per the germline V gene, CDR1 is SQVTM and CDR2 is ANQGSEA. The CDR3 DNA sequence: TGCAGCGCAACCGGACAGGGGGGTTTGGGCGAGCAGTACTTC. It yields the protein CSATGQGGLGEQYF.

This clonotype was counted a few times. The chain uses TRBV11-2 and TRBJ2-1, with D maybe TRBD2 (6 bases). Germline assignment: CDR1 SGHAT and CDR2 FQNNGV. The CDR3 totals 16 residues. Trimming left V 7 bases short and J 0 bases short, with 16 bases between. The CDR3: CASTKRVGSSYNEQFF. The CDR3 DNA reads TGTGCCAGCACCAAACGGGTCGGGAGCTCCTACAATGAGCAGTTCTTC. Using reference TRBV11-2 and TRBJ2-1 for the parts outside the CDR3, the full variable domain is EAGVAQSPRYKIIEKRQSVAFWCNPISGHATLYWYQQILGQGPKLLIQFQNNGVVDDSQLPKDRFSAERLKGVDSTLKIQPAKLEDSAVYLCASTKRVGSSYNEQFFGPGTRLTVL.

This clonotype was observed at least ten times. The chain joins TRBV20-1 to TRBJ2-4; 7 positions agree with TRBD2. The CDR3 length is 13 residues. J lost 2 bases, V lost 3 bases, and 1 base had no gene match. The V gene's germline CDR1 is DFQATT and CDR2 SNEGSKA (reference sequence). The CDR3 loop reads CSARTSSKNIQYF. The CDR3 bases are TGCAGTGCTAGGACTAGCTCCAAAAACATTCAGTACTTC.

The chain joins TRBV4-3 to TRBJ1-2, with 7 bases aligning to TRBD1. Looked up from germline, CDR1 is LGHNA and CDR2 is YSLEER. Trimming at V came to 3 bases and at J to 8 bases, leaving 6 bases not matched to a gene. The CDR3 spans 13 residues. CDR3 residues: CASSQGQSRGYTF. The CDR3 DNA is TGCGCCAGCAGCCAGGGACAGTCTAGAGGCTACACCTTC.

The chain is built from TRBV4-1 and TRBJ2-3; 7 bases map to TRBD1. The junction had 5 bases not matched to a gene; V was cut back by 4 bases and J by 1 base. The CDR3 loop spans 15 amino acids. CDR1 is MGHRA and CDR2 is YSYEKL in the germline V gene. CDR3 nucleotides: TGCGCCAGCAGCCGCTCCGGGACAGGCACAGATACGCAGTATTTT. Its translation is CASSRSGTGTDTQYF.

The chain uses TRBV7-9 and TRBJ2-7; 11 nucleotides match TRBD2. The CDR3 loop spans 15 amino acids. CDR1 SEHNR and CDR2 FQNEAQ come from the germline V gene (reference sequence). J lost 5 bases, V lost 5 bases, and 8 bases had no gene match. CDR3 amino acids: CASSTRLAGTDEQYF. CDR3 nucleotide sequence: TGTGCCAGCAGCACCCGACTAGCGGGAACCGACGAGCAGTACTTC.

This chain joins TRBV7-8 and TRBJ2-3; 12 positions agree with TRBD2. Germline CDR1 SGHVS, CDR2 FQNEAQ. The V segment lost 5 bases and the J segment 5 bases; nucleotides outside the gene matches: 8. This CDR3 region has 16 residues. The CDR3 sequence: CASSARLAGVVDTQYF. CDR3 nucleotide sequence: TGTGCCAGCAGCGCCAGACTAGCGGGAGTGGTAGATACGCAGTATTTT.

V and J are TRBV6-2 or TRBV6-3 and TRBJ2-1; D is unclear. The V gene's germline CDR1 is MNHEY and CDR2 SVGEGT. CDR3 size: 10 residues. Deletions cut 4 bases from V and 9 bases from J, with 4 bases between. The CDR3 is CASSSAEQFF. The CDR3 nucleotides read TGTGCCAGCAGTTCCGCTGAGCAGTTCTTC.

This clonotype was detected a few times. This chain joins TRBV6-5 and TRBJ1-2, with 8 bases matching TRBD1. This CDR3 has 16 amino acids. The germline V gene has CDR1 MNHEY and CDR2 SVGAGI. J was trimmed by 3 bases and V by 5 bases; bases with no gene match: 11. CDR3 coding DNA: TGTGCCAGCAGTCCTCGACTGACAGGGGTGGACTATGGCTACACCTTC. This gives the protein CASSPRLTGVDYGYTF.

The rearrangement uses TRBV5-1 and TRBJ2-1; 7 nucleotides align to TRBD1. This CDR3 contains 13 residues. In germline, CDR1 is SGHRS, CDR2 YFSETQ. Germline trimming cut 4 bases from V and 8 bases from J; bases unmatched to any gene: 6. The CDR3: CASSPKGAYEQFF. In DNA form, the CDR3 reads TGCGCCAGCAGCCCAAAGGGGGCTTATGAGCAGTTCTTC.

The genes are TRBV6-2 or TRBV6-3 and TRBJ2-7; 10 bases are shared with TRBD1. The germline V gene has CDR1 MNHEY and CDR2 SVGEGT. V gave up 6 bases and J gave up 3 bases; unmatched junction bases: 5. The CDR3 loop spans 14 amino acids. CDR3 loop: CASRPGQGFYEQYF. The CDR3 DNA is TGTGCCAGCAGACCGGGACAGGGGTTCTACGAGCAGTACTTC.

The chain carries TRBV27 and TRBJ1-4, with D unclear. The CDR3 consists of 11 residues. Trimming left V 6 bases short and J 8 bases short, with 7 bases between. CDR1 is MNHEY, CDR2 SMNVEV, per germline (reference sequence). CDR3 nucleotide sequence: TGTGCCAGCAGCAACAGCGAAAAACTGTTTTTT. The encoded protein is CASSNSEKLFF.

This clonotype came up many times. The J gene is TRBJ2-3, the V gene TRBV7-9; D is possibly TRBD1 or TRBD2 (6 bases each). The CDR3 sequence is 15 residues long. Germline CDR1 SEHNR, CDR2 FQNEAQ (reference sequence). V lost 3 bases to trimming and J lost 5 bases, with 15 bases between them. The chain's CDR3 is CASSFLGGRGDTQYF. The CDR3 DNA sequence: TGTGCCAGCAGCTTTCTTGGGGGGCGCGGAGATACGCAGTATTTT.

This clonotype has only one observation. The chain employs TRBV11-2 and TRBJ2-7, with unresolved D. Germline V gene data show CDR1 as SGHAT and CDR2 as FQNNGV. This CDR3 spans 14 amino acids. The V end lost 2 bases, the J end lost 0 bases, and 8 bases lay between the germline ends. CDR3 residues: CASSLYSNSYEQYF. The CDR3 bases are TGTGCCAGCAGCTTATACAGTAACTCCTACGAGCAGTACTTC.

There are a few counts of this clonotype. CDR3 sequence: CASSYSSRRSYNEQYF. Here the CDR3 DNA reads TGTGCCAGCAGTTACTCTAGTCGCCGATCCTACAATGAGCAGTACTTC. This rearrangement joins TRBV27 to TRBJ2-1; D is undetermined. The end of the DNA fits TRBJ2-7 better, so the J call may be wrong. The CDR3 runs 16 residues. Germline CDR1 MNHEY, CDR2 SMNVEV (reference sequence).

In this sample, this clonotype is medium-sized. This chain joins TRBV20-1 and TRBJ2-7; possibly TRBD1 for D (6 bases). Trimming cost V 2 bases and J 2 bases, with 10 bases left between them. The CDR3 covers 13 residues. Per the germline V gene, CDR1 is DFQATT and CDR2 is SNEGSKA (reference sequence). For the CDR3, the DNA is TGCAGTGCTAGACTCCGGGACACCTACGAGCAGTACTTC. It translates to CSARLRDTYEQYF.

This chain links TRBV4-2 with TRBJ2-1, with D possibly being TRBD2 (6 bases). The germline V gene encodes CDR1 LGHNA and CDR2 YNFKEQ. This CDR3 is 14 amino acids long. Between the trimmed V and J ends, which lost 2 bases and 6 bases, there was a span of 11 bases. CDR3 region: CASSQILTSNEQFF. The CDR3 DNA is TGTGCCAGCAGCCAAATTTTGACTAGCAATGAGCAGTTCTTC.

The CDR3 DNA sequence: TGTGCCAGCAGTTTAAGGGGTCCCGAAAACTATGGCTACACCTTC. Its protein product is CASSLRGPENYGYTF. The genes are TRBV21-1 and TRBJ1-2; TRBD1 is the table's D call and was not checked against the DNA. TRBV21-1 is flagged as a pseudogene. This CDR3 spans 15 amino acids.

The chain links TRBV27 to TRBJ2-5; D might be TRBD1 (5 bases). CDR3 size: 15 residues. The germline CDR1 and CDR2 sequences are MNHEY and SMNVEV (reference sequence). The V and J ends lost 6 bases and 0 bases respectively, with 14 bases between them. The CDR3 loop reads CASRTHDRYQETQYF. The CDR3 bases are TGTGCCAGCAGGACTCACGACAGATACCAAGAGACCCAGTACTTC.

The CDR3 sequence: CASSFQGLGNEQYF. The CDR3 bases are TGTGCCAGCAGCTTTCAGGGGCTAGGGAACGAGCAGTACTTC. The V and J genes are TRBV7-2 and TRBJ2-7, with D perhaps matching TRBD1 (6 bases). The CDR3 length is 14 residues. CDR1 and CDR2 (germline): SGHTA, FQGNSA. Trimming took off 3 bases at V and 5 bases at J, with 14 bases between the two ends. Combining the CDR3 with reference TRBV7-2 and TRBJ2-7 gives the whole variable domain GAGVSQSPSNKVTEKGKDVELRCDPISGHTALYWYRQSLGQGLEFLIYFQGNSAPDKSGLPSDRFSAERTGGSVSTLTIQRTQQEDSAVYLCASSFQGLGNEQYFGPGTRLTVT.

This clonotype showed up just once. This sequence joins TRBV29-1 and TRBJ2-1; TRBD2 matches at 12 bases. Unmatched junction bases numbered 11, after V lost 8 bases and J lost 6 bases. The CDR3 is 15 amino acids. From germline, CDR1 is SQVTM and CDR2 ANQGSEA. The CDR3 nucleotides read TGCAGCACCCGATCTGGACTAGCGGGGTCCAATGAGCAGTTCTTC. It is translated as CSTRSGLAGSNEQFF.

This clonotype was recorded a few times. The chain has TRBV6-1 and TRBJ2-1, with TRBD1 matching over 12 bases. This CDR3 is 16 amino acids long. J gave up 6 bases and V 3 bases, and 6 bases lay outside the gene matches. CDR1 MNHNS and CDR2 SASEGT come from the germline V gene. In DNA, the CDR3 is TGTGCCAGCAGTGACCCCCGGGACAGGGGGCGCAATGAGCAGTTCTTC. Amino acid sequence: CASSDPRDRGRNEQFF.

The gene calls are TRBV27 and TRBJ1-5, with 8 nucleotides matching TRBD1. J was trimmed by 7 bases and V by 2 bases; bases with no gene match: 10. Germline V gene data show CDR1 as MNHEY and CDR2 as SMNVEV (reference sequence). The CDR3 runs to 16 residues. This CDR3 is CASSLRTGQGAQPQHF. The CDR3 region has the DNA TGTGCCAGCAGTTTACGGACTGGACAGGGCGCCCAGCCCCAGCATTTT.

This chain links TRBV29-1 with TRBJ2-3; 8 bases are shared with TRBD2. The V and J ends lost 5 bases and 4 bases, in that order; junction bases with no gene match: 11. This CDR3 region has 15 residues. The germline V gene encodes CDR1 SQVTM and CDR2 ANQGSEA. The CDR3, as DNA: TGCAGCGTTCTGGGACTAGTTGGAGGAGCAGATACGCAGTATTTT. Its protein product is CSVLGLVGGADTQYF.